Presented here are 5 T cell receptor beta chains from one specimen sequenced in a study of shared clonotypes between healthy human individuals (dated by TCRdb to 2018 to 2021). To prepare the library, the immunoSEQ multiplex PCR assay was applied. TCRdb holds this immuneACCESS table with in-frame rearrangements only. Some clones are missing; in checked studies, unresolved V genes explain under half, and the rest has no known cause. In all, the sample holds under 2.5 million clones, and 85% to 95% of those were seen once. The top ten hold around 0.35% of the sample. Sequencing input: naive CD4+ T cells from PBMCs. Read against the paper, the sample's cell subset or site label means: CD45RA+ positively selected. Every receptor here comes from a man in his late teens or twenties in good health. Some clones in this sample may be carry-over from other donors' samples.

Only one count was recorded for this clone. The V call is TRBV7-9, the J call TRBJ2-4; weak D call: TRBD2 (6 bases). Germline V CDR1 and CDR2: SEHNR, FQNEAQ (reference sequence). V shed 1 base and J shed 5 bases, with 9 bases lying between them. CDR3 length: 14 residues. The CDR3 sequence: CASSLGWGENIQYF. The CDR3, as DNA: TGTGCCAGCAGCTTAGGGTGGGGGGAAAACATTCAGTACTTC. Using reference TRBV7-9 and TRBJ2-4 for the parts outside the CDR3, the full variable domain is DTGVSQNPRHKITKRGQNVTFRCDPISEHNRLYWYRQTLGQGPEFLTYFQNEAQLEKSRLLSDRFSAERPKGSFSTLEIQRTEQGDSAMYLCASSLGWGENIQYFGAGTRLSVL.

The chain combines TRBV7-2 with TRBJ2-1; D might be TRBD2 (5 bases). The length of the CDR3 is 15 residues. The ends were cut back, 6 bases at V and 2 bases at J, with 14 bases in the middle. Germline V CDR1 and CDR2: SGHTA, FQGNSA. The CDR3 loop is CASRITRGTYNEQFF. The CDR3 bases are TGTGCCAGCAGAATAACTAGAGGGACCTACAATGAGCAGTTCTTC.

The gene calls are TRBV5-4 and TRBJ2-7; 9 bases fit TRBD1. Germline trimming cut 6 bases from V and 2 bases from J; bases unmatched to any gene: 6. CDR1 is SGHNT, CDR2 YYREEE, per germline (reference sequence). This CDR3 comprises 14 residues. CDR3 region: CASTLGQGPYEQYF. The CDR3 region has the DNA TGTGCCAGCACCCTGGGACAGGGTCCCTACGAGCAGTACTTC. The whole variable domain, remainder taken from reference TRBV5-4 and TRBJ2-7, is ETGVTQSPTHLIKTRGQQVTLRCSSQSGHNTVSWYQQALGQGPQFIFQYYREEENGRGNFPPRFSGLQFPNYSSELNVNALELDDSALYLCASTLGQGPYEQYFGPGTRLTVT.

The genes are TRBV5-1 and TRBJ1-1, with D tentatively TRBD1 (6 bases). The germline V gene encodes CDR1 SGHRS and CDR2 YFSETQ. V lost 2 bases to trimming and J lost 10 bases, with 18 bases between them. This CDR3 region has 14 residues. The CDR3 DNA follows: TGCGCCAGCAGCTTACAAGGGGGGGACGAGGGAGCTTTCTTT. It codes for CASSLQGGDEGAFF.

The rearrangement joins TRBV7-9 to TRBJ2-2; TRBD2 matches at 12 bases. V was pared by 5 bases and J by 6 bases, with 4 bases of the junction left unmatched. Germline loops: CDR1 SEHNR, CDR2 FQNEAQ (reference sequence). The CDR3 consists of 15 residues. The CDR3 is CASSPRLAGAGELFF. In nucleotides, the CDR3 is TGTGCCAGCAGCCCCCGACTAGCGGGAGCCGGGGAGCTGTTTTTT.